A selection of T cell receptor beta chains follows, all from one sample in a study of T-cell reconstitution after alpha-beta-depleted transplantation in children. In TCRdb, the PCR reads were re-called with MiXCR into one record per CDR3 protein. The data hold approximately 83,000 distinct CDR3 sequences, with more than 9% observed a single time. The source material was PBMCs from the stem cell graft donor, sampled from the stem cell graft. The origin of the receptors is a human donor who donated a stem cell graft to a child with inherited bone marrow failure. Each CDR3 is given with its conserved first and last residue. D genes are given only for firm matches. The size field is filled for only some rows; it gives once, few, many or a size class.

TGTGCCAGCAGCCGGACTAGCGGGAGAGAGGAGACCCAGTACTTC CASSRTSGREETQYF TRBD2 TRBJ2-5 TRBV7-9 many 15
TGTGCCATCAGTGCTTCGTGGGAGGGCGGGGAGCAGTTCTTC CAISASWEGGEQFF TRBD2 TRBJ2-1 TRBV10-3 many 14
TGTGCCAGCAGCTTAGCGGGGGGGGAGTACTACGAGCAGTACTTC CASSLAGGEYYEQYF TRBD2 TRBJ2-7 TRBV7-2 NA 15
TGTGCCAGCAGTGAAGCTTCCGTGCCCGCTAGCAATCAGCCCCAGCATTTT CASSEASVPASNQPQHF NA TRBJ1-5 TRBV6-1 many 17
TGTGCCAGCAGCGCCCTACAGGGTTCTTTCTACAATGAGCAGTTCTTC CASSALQGSFYNEQFF NA TRBJ2-1 TRBV9 many 16
TGTGCCAGCAGTTACTATCCCCGGGGGTCGACGGTGGGCACTGAAGCTTTCTTT CASSYYPRGSTVGTEAFF NA TRBJ1-1 TRBV6-8 NA 18
TGCGCCAGCCCCGGACTAGCGGCCCGTATTAGCTCCTACGAGCAGTACTTC CASPGLAARISSYEQYF TRBD2 TRBJ2-7 TRBV5-1 NA 17
TGTGCCAGCAGCTTTGGGTATGAGCAGTTCTTC CASSFGYEQFF NA TRBJ2-1 TRBV3-1 many 11
TGTGCCAGCAGAGTACAGGGAAATCAGCCCCAGCATTTT CASRVQGNQPQHF NA TRBJ1-5 TRBV2 few 13
TGTGCCAGCAGCACGTCGAGCTCTGGAAACACCATATATTTT CASSTSSSGNTIYF NA TRBJ1-3 TRBV7-2 many 14
TGTGCCAGCAGCTCCGCGCTGGGTAATGAGCAGTTCTTC CASSSALGNEQFF NA TRBJ2-1 TRBV7-6 NA 13
TGTGCCAGCAGTTATCAGGAGGGGTGGCCCCAGCATTTT CASSYQEGWPQHF NA TRBJ1-5 TRBV27 many 13
TGTGCCACCAGCAGAGATACGGGACATCAGTTCTTC CATSRDTGHQFF NA TRBJ2-1 TRBV15 many 12
TGTGCCAGCAGCGTAGGACAGGAGCGTTCACCCCTCCACTTT CASSVGQERSPLHF TRBD1 TRBJ1-6 TRBV7-2 many 14
TGTGCCACCAGCCCCCAGGGGGGCAAAAACATTCAGTACTTC CATSPQGGKNIQYF NA TRBJ2-4 TRBV15 many 14
TGTGCCAGCATTCGAGACAGGTTCTCCTACGAGCAGTACTTC CASIRDRFSYEQYF NA TRBJ2-7 TRBV7-2 many 14
TGTGCCAGCAGCTTATGGCAGGGTGGTGCAAATCGTCCGCCCCAGCATTTT CASSLWQGGANRPPQHF NA TRBJ1-5 TRBV7-9 few 17
TGTGCCAGCAGCTTGTATACGGGTTCACCCCTCCACTTT CASSLYTGSPLHF NA TRBJ1-6 TRBV5-5 many 13
TGTGCCAGCAGCTCAGGACTAGCTGTAGATACGCAGTATTTT CASSSGLAVDTQYF TRBD2 TRBJ2-3 TRBV7-3 many 14
TGTGCCAGCAGCCCCCTTCCCGAGAACACTGAAGCTTTCTTT CASSPLPENTEAFF NA TRBJ1-1 TRBV5-6 many 14
TGTGCCAGTAGAGACCTACAGGGTGAGACCCAGTACTTC CASRDLQGETQYF NA TRBJ2-5 TRBV19 many 13
TGTGCCAGCAGCCCCCGGGACAGTCTCCAAGAGACCCAGTACTTC CASSPRDSLQETQYF TRBD1 TRBJ2-5 TRBV5-4 NA 15
TGTGCCAGCAGTTTAGTATTAGGGGGGTACAATGAGCAGTTCTTC CASSLVLGGYNEQFF NA TRBJ2-1 TRBV28 many 15
TGTGCCAGCACCCCGGGACAAGGGGGTGGCTACACCTTC CASTPGQGGGYTF NA TRBJ1-2 TRBV12-3/TRBV12-4 many 13
TGTGCCAGCAGTTCCGAGGGAGGTCAGGGGGCTGATAGTGAGCAGTACTTC CASSSEGGQGADSEQYF TRBD1 TRBJ2-7 TRBV13 few 17
TGCAGCGTTGAGGGCCTATTTGGAACTGGCTACACCTTC CSVEGLFGTGYTF NA TRBJ1-2 TRBV29-1 many 13
TGTGCCAGCAGCGCCGTAGCGGGGGGGGCAGATACGCAGTATTTT CASSAVAGGADTQYF TRBD2 TRBJ2-3 TRBV5-5 many 15
TGCGCCAGCAGGGCAGCACTCTCTGGGGCCAACGTCCTGACTTTC CASRAALSGANVLTF NA TRBJ2-6 TRBV5-1 few 15
TGTGCCAGCAGGCCTCAGGGAAACTATGGCTACACCTTC CASRPQGNYGYTF NA TRBJ1-2 TRBV27 many 13
TGCGCCAGCAGCTCCGGGAGCTCTGGAAACACCATATATTTT CASSSGSSGNTIYF NA TRBJ1-3 TRBV5-1 NA 14
TGTGCCAGCAGCCGACAGGGGAACAATCAGCCCCAGCATTTT CASSRQGNNQPQHF TRBD1 TRBJ1-5 TRBV7-9 many 14
TGTGCCAGCAGGACGGGACCTGCGGGCGGGGAGCTGTTTTTT CASRTGPAGGELFF NA TRBJ2-2 TRBV2 NA 14
NA CASTVAAGGTEAFF NA TRBJ1-1 TRBV5-1 many 14
TGCGCCAGCAGCCAAGAGGCCGACTACGAGCAGTACTTC CASSQEADYEQYF NA TRBJ2-7 TRBV4-1 NA 13
TGTGCCAGCAGCGTAGGGCCAGATACGCAGTATTTT CASSVGPDTQYF NA TRBJ2-3 TRBV7-9 many 12